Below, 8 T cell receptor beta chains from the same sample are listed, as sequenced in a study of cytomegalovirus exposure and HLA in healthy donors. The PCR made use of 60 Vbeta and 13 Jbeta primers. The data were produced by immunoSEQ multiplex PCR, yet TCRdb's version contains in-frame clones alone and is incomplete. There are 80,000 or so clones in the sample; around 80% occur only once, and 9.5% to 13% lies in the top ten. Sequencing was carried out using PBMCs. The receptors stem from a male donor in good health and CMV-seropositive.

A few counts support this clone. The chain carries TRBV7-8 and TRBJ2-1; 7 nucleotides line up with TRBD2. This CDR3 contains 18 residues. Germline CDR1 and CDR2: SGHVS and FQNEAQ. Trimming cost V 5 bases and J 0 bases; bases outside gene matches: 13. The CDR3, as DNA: TGTGCCAGCAGCCCCCTTCCAAGCGGACTAGGCTCCTACAATGAGCAGTTCTTC. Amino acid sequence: CASSPLPSGLGSYNEQFF.

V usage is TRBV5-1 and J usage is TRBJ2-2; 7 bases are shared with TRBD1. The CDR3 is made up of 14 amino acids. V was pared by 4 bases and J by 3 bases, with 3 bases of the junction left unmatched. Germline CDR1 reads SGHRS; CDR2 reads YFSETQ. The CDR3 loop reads CASSRTGYTGELFF. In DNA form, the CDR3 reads TGCGCCAGCAGCCGGACAGGTTACACCGGGGAGCTGTTTTTT.

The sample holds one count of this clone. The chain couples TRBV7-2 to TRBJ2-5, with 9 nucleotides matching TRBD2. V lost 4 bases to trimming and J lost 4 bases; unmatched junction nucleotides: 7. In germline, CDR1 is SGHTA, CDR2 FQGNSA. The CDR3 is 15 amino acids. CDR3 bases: TGTGCCAGCAGCTCAAACGGACTAGCGTCAGAGACCCAGTACTTC. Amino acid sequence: CASSSNGLASETQYF.

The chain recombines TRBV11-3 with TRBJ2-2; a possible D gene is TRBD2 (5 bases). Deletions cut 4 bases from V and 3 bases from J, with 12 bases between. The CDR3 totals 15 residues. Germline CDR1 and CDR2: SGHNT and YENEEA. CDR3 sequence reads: CASSWGAVDTGELFF. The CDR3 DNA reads TGTGCCAGCAGCTGGGGAGCGGTGGACACCGGGGAGCTGTTTTTT.

CDR3 bases: TGTGCCAGCAGCTTAGCCACTAGGACCGACGAGCAGTACTTC. Its translation is CASSLATRTDEQYF. The V call is TRBV7-2, the J call TRBJ2-7; possible D gene TRBD2, 5 bases. The CDR3 totals 14 residues. V was trimmed by 0 bases and J by 5 bases, leaving 11 bases between them. CDR1 is SGHTA and CDR2 is FQGNSA in the germline V gene.

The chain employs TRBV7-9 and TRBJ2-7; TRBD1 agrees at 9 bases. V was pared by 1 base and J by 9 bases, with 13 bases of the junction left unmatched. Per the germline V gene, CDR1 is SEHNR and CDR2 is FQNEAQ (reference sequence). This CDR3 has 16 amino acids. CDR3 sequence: CASSLGVGQGREGQYF. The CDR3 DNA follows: TGTGCCAGCAGCTTAGGCGTCGGACAGGGGAGAGAAGGGCAGTACTTC.

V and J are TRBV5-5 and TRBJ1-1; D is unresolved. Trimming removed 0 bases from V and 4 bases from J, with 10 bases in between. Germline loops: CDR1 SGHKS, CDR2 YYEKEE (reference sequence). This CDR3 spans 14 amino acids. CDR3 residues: CASSLGPYGTEAFF. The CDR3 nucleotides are TGTGCCAGCAGCTTGGGGCCATATGGCACTGAAGCTTTCTTT.

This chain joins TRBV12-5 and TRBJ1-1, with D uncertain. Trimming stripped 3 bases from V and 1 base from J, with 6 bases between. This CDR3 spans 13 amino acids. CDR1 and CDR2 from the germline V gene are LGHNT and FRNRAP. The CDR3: CASGLIENTEAFF. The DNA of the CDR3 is TGTGCTAGTGGTTTAATAGAGAACACTGAAGCTTTCTTT.